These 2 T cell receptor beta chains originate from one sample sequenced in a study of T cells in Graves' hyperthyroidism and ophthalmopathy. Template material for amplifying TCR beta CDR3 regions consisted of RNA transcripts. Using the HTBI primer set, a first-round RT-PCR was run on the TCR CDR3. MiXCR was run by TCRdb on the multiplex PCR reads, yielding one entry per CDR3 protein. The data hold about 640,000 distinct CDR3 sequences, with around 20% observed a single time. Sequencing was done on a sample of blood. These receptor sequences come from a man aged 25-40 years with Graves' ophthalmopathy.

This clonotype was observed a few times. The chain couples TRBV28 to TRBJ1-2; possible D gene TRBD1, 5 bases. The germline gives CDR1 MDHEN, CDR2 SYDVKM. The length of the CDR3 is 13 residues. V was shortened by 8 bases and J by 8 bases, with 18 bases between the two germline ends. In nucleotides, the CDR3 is TGTGCCAGCTGGGGGAGGGAAGGTAGAGGCTACACCTTC. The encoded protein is CASWGREGRGYTF.

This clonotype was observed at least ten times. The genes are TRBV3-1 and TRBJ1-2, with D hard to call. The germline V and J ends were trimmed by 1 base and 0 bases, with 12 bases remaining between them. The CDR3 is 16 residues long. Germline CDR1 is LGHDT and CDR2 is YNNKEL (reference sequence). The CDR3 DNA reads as TGTGCCAGCAGCCAAGTTCCCCCACCGACTAACTATGGCTACACCTTC. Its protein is CASSQVPPPTNYGYTF.